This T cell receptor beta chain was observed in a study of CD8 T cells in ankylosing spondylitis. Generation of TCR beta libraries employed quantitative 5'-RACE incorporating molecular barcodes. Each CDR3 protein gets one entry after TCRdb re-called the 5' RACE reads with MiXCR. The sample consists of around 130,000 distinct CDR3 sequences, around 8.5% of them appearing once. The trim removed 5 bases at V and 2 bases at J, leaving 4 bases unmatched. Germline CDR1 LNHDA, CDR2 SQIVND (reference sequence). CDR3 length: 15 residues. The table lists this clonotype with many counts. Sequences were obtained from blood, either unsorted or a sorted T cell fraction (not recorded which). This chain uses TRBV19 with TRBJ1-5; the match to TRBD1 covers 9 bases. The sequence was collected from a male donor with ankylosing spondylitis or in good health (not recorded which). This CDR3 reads CASSLTGGGNQPQHF. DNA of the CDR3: TGTGCCAGTAGTCTCACAGGGGGCGGCAATCAGCCCCAGCATTTT.